This TCR beta chain was identified during a study of blood T cell repertoires in COVID-19. Study-wide background: From the United States, Italy and Spain came samples of acute and convalescent COVID-19. From T cells, B-cell-depleted T cells, or PBMCs came the material, which was cDNA or gDNA.

Libraries were prepared by immunoSEQ multiplex PCR; TCRdb keeps only in-frame clonotypes and omits some of them. This table has more than 200,000 clones, about 93% appearing once. The CDR3 is 15 amino acids. The V gene's germline CDR1 is SGHAT and CDR2 FQNNGV. Trimming removed 4 bases from V and 0 bases from J, with 7 bases in between. This chain joins TRBV11-2 and TRBJ2-6, with D tentatively TRBD1 (5 bases). This TCR was sampled from a woman between 18 and 29 years old who had recovered from COVID-19. Sample: PBMCs or T cells enriched from blood (not recorded which). CDR3: CASSSGRSGANVLTF. The CDR3 nucleotides are TGTGCCAGCAGCTCAGGGCGCTCTGGGGCCAACGTCCTGACTTTC.